Listed below are T cell receptor beta chains from one sample, sequenced in a study of radiotherapy plus CTLA-4 blockade in lung cancer. The repertoire was sequenced with immunoSEQ multiplex PCR; TCRdb's copy has only in-frame clones and lacks some. The data show about 60,000 clones, roughly three quarters seen once. This specimen consisted of peripheral blood, obtained from a patient treated with radiotherapy plus ipilimumab. These receptors came from a human donor with non-small cell lung cancer who had a complete response to radiotherapy plus ipilimumab. CDR3s include the opening cysteine and the closing phenylalanine or tryptophan. D genes are given only for firm matches. Clone size is not always given. Where it is, it says once, few, many or a class for expanded clones.

>-|TRBV5-1|16|TRBJ2-7|TRBD2
CASSPGGTSGFHEQYF
TGCGCCAGCAGCCCGGGAGGGACTAGCGGGTTCCACGAGCAGTACTTC
>-|TRBV9|15|TRBJ2-1|TRBD2
CASSSLAGAHNEQFF
TGTGCCAGCAGCTCCTTAGCGGGAGCCCACAATGAGCAGTTCTTC
>once|TRBV6-6|15|TRBJ2-7|TRBD1
CASSDRQGALNEQYF
TGTGCCAGCAGTGATAGACAGGGGGCGCTGAACGAGCAGTACTTC
>-|TRBV19|11|TRBJ2-3|TRBD1
CASSTGTGQYF
TGTGCCAGTAGCACCGGGACAGGGCAGTATTTT
>-|TRBV11-3|15|TRBJ2-4|TRBD2
CASSWQRGAKNIQYF
TGTGCCAGCAGCTGGCAGCGGGGGGCCAAAAACATTCAGTACTTC
>few|TRBV6-5|14|TRBJ1-5|-
CASSSTGNQSPQHF
TGTGCCAGCAGTTCGACTGGTAATCAGTCCCCCCAGCATTTT
>-|TRBV6-1|15|TRBJ1-5|TRBD1
CASSPGTGPGQPQHF
TGTGCCAGCAGTCCCGGGACAGGGCCAGGTCAGCCCCAGCATTTT
>few|TRBV19|15|TRBJ1-2|TRBD1
CASSIGRQGAHGYTF
TGTGCCAGTAGTATCGGCCGACAGGGGGCCCATGGCTACACCTTC
>few|TRBV11-3|15|TRBJ2-2|TRBD2
CASSLDRGGAGELFF
TGTGCCAGCAGCTTAGATCGCGGGGGGGCCGGGGAGCTGTTTTTT
>-|TRBV14|15|TRBJ2-1|TRBD2
CASSQPGLVLAEQFF
TGTGCCAGCAGCCAACCGGGACTAGTTTTAGCCGAGCAGTTCTTC
>-|TRBV5-6|15|TRBJ2-7|-
CASSLGGQEGYEQYF
TGTGCCAGCAGCTTGGGCGGACAGGAGGGGTACGAGCAGTACTTC
>-|TRBV19|15|TRBJ1-2|-
CASSDLGSQGYGYTF
TGTGCCAGTAGCGATTTGGGCAGCCAAGGCTATGGCTACACCTTC
>-|TRBV5-8|13|TRBJ1-2|-
CASSFEGRGGYTF
TGTGCCAGCAGCTTCGAGGGGAGGGGTGGCTACACCTTC
>-|TRBV9|13|TRBJ2-7|-
CASSVQGRDEQYF
TGTGCCAGCAGCGTCCAGGGTCGCGACGAGCAGTACTTC
>-|TRBV19|13|TRBJ1-1|-
CASSIAPHTEAFF
TGTGCCAGTAGTATAGCCCCTCACACTGAAGCTTTCTTT
>-|TRBV19|15|TRBJ2-1|TRBD2
CASSDPGGPGNEQFF
TGTGCCAGTAGCGACCCGGGAGGGCCGGGCAATGAGCAGTTCTTC
>few|TRBV7-2|18|TRBJ2-7|TRBD2
CASSLAKSERGVFHEQYF
TGTGCCAGCAGCTTAGCCAAGTCCGAGCGGGGGGTCTTCCACGAGCAGTACTTC
>-|TRBV29-1|12|TRBJ1-2|-
CSVELQGNGYTF
TGCAGCGTTGAGTTACAGGGAAATGGCTACACCTTC
>few|TRBV11-2|13|TRBJ1-2|-
CASSFSGNYGYTF
TGTGCCAGCAGCTTTTCGGGGAACTATGGCTACACCTTC
>once|TRBV15|18|TRBJ2-1|TRBD2
CATSRGGSGVSSYNEQFF
TGTGCCACCAGCAGAGGCGGTAGCGGGGTGAGCTCCTACAATGAGCAGTTCTTC